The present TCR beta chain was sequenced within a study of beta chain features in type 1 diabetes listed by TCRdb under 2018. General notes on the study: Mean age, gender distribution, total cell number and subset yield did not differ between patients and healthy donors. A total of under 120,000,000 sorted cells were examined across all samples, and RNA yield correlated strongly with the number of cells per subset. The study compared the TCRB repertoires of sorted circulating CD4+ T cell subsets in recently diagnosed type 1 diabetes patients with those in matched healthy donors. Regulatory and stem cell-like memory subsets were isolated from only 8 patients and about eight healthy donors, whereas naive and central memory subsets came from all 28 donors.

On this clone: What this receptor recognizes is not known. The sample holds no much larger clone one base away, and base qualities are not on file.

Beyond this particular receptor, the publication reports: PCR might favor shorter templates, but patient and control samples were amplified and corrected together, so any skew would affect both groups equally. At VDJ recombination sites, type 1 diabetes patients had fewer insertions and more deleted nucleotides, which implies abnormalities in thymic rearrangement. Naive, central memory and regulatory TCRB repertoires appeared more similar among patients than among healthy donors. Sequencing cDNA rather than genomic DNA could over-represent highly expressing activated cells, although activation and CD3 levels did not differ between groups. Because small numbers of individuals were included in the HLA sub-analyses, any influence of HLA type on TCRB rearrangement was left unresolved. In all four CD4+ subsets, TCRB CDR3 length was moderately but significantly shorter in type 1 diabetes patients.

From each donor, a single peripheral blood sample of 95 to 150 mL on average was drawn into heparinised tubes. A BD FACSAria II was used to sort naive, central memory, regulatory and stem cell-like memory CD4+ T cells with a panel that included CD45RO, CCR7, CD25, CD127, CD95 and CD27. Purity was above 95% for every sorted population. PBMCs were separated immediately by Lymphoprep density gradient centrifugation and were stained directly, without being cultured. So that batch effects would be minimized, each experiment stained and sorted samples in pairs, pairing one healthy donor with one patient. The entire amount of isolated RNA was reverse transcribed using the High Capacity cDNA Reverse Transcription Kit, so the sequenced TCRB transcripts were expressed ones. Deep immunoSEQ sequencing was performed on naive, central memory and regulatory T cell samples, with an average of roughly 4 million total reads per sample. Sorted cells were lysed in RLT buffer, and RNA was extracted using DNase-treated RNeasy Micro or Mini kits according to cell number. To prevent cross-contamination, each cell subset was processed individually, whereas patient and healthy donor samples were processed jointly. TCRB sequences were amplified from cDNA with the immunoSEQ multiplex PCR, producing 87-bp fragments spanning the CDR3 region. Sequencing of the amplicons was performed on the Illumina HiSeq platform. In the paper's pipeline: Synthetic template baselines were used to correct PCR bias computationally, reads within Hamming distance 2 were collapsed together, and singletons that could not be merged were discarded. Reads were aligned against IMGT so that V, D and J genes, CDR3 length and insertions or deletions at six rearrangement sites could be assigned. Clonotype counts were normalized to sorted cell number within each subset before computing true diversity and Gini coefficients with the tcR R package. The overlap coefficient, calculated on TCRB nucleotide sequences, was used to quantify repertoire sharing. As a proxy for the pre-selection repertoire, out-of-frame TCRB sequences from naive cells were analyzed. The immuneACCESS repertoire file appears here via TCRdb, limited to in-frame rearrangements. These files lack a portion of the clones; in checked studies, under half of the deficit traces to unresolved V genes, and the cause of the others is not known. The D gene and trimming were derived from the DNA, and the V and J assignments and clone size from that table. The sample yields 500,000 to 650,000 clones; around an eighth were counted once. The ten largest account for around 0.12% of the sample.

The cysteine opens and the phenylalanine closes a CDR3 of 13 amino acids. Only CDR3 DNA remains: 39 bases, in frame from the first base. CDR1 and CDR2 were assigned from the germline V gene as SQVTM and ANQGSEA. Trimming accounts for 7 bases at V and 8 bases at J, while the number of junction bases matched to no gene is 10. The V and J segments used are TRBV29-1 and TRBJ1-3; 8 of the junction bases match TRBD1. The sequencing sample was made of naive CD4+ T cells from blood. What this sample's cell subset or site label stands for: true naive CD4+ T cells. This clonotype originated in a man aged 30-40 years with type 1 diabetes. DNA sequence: TGCAGCGGGATGACAGGGGTTGGTTACACCATATATTTT. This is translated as CSGMTGVGYTIYF.